There are many counts of the clone carrying this TCR beta chain. This library used approximately 370 ng RNA and molecular barcoded adaptors spanning alpha/delta and beta/gamma chains. TCRdb reprocessed the reads via MiXCR and lists one record per CDR3 protein. In the table there are around 31,000 distinct CDR3 sequences, less than 20% of which are singletons. Germline V lookup: CDR1 SGHKS, CDR2 YYEKEE (reference sequence). The CDR3 covers 15 residues. Trimming took 1 base from V and 7 from J, leaving 14 bases between them. These data belong to a study of read filtering for tumor transcriptome and immune sequencing.

Sample: a population of CD138-negative cells sorted from bone marrow. This TCR derives from a donor aged 40 or over with multiple myeloma. The chain combines TRBV5-5 with TRBJ1-4; D call uncertain. This chain's CDR3 is CASSLLSGGSEKLFF. The CDR3 DNA follows: TGTGCCAGCAGCTTGCTATCCGGCGGGAGTGAAAAACTGTTTTTT.